One and the same sample provided the 22 T cell receptor beta chains below, sequenced in a study of T cell changes during pregnancy in multiple sclerosis. The data were produced by immunoSEQ multiplex PCR, yet TCRdb's version contains in-frame clones alone and is incomplete. The sample holds about 49,000 clones, 90% seen once. The sequences come from peripheral blood, collected after pregnancy. All receptors derive from a female donor in good health, enrolled as a control in a pregnancy study.

The rearrangement joins TRBV30 to TRBJ2-7; no firm D call. V shed 8 bases and J shed 0 bases, with 8 bases lying between them. This CDR3 has 11 residues. CDR1 GTSNPN and CDR2 SVGIG come from the germline V gene (reference sequence). The CDR3 region is CATRNSYEQYF. CDR3 in DNA: TGTGCCACCAGGAACTCCTACGAGCAGTACTTC.

V is TRBV7-8 and J is TRBJ2-3, with TRBD1 as a possible D gene (6 bases). CDR3 size: 16 residues. Germline V CDR1 and CDR2: SGHVS, FQNEAQ. Trimming left V 2 bases short and J 1 base short, with 13 bases between. This CDR3 is CASSLLGTTGTDTQYF. CDR3 DNA: TGTGCCAGCAGCTTACTAGGGACAACTGGCACAGATACGCAGTATTTT.

This rearrangement joins TRBV6-1 to TRBJ1-1; 8 positions agree with TRBD1. Germline V CDR1 and CDR2: MNHNS, SASEGT. The CDR3 spans 14 residues. Germline trimming cut 7 bases from V and 1 base from J; bases unmatched to any gene: 5. This CDR3 reads CASKTGVANTEAFF. The CDR3 DNA sequence: TGTGCCAGCAAGACAGGGGTTGCGAACACTGAAGCTTTCTTT.

This clone has just a few counts. V and J are TRBV7-8 and TRBJ1-1; tentatively, D is TRBD1 (5 bases). The CDR3 has 13 residues. In germline, CDR1 is SGHVS, CDR2 FQNEAQ. Trimming left V 5 bases short and J 6 bases short, with 13 bases between. CDR3 DNA sequence: TGTGCCAGCAGCCCCTGGGGGGTTCCTGAAGCTTTCTTT. Its translation is CASSPWGVPEAFF.

The chain uses TRBV5-8 and TRBJ2-7; 9 positions match TRBD1. The length of the CDR3 is 15 residues. Per germline, CDR1 SGHTS and CDR2 YDEGEE. V lost 4 bases, J lost 7 bases, and 12 bases stayed unmatched. The CDR3 reads CASSTRVGTGNEQYF. The CDR3 region has the DNA TGTGCCAGCAGCACCAGGGTCGGGACAGGGAATGAGCAGTACTTC.

This sequence joins TRBV25-1 and TRBJ2-7; the match to TRBD2 covers 13 bases. The ends lost 8 bases at V and 6 bases at J; junction bases unmatched: 7. The CDR3 spans 14 residues. Germline V gene data show CDR1 as MGHDK and CDR2 as SYGVNS. Written as DNA, the CDR3 is TGTGCCAGCCTACTAGCGGGAGGGCCTGGCGAGCAGTACTTC. Translated, it gives CASLLAGGPGEQYF.

The rearrangement uses TRBV4-1 and TRBJ2-5; the match to TRBD1 covers 11 bases. Germline assignment: CDR1 MGHRA and CDR2 YSYEKL. The V segment lost 0 bases and the J segment 2 bases; nucleotides outside the gene matches: 8. The CDR3 is 18 residues long. This CDR3 is CASSQDGTGGGTQETQYF. CDR3 bases: TGCGCCAGCAGCCAAGATGGGACAGGGGGGGGGACTCAAGAGACCCAGTACTTC.

The chain combines TRBV29-1 with TRBJ1-2; perhaps TRBD1 as D (6 bases). Germline values: CDR1 SQVTM, CDR2 ANQGSEA. The CDR3 has 13 residues. The V and J ends lost 6 bases and 5 bases respectively, with 16 bases between them. The DNA for the CDR3 is TGCAGCGTCCCCTTCGGGGGGCAATATGGCTACACCTTC. It codes for CSVPFGGQYGYTF.

V usage is TRBV7-9 and J usage is TRBJ1-5; 9 positions agree with TRBD1. V gave up 5 bases and J gave up 6 bases; unmatched junction bases: 8. The CDR3 sequence is 15 residues long. From germline, CDR1 is SEHNR and CDR2 FQNEAQ (reference sequence). The CDR3 sequence: CASSDTGGFSQPQHF. CDR3 nucleotide sequence: TGTGCCAGCAGCGACACAGGGGGCTTCAGTCAGCCCCAGCATTTT.

The chain employs TRBV28 and TRBJ2-7; TRBD1 matches 7 bases. Trimming at V came to 5 bases and at J to 1 base, leaving 14 bases not matched to a gene. Germline CDR1 reads MDHEN; CDR2 reads SYDVKM. This CDR3 has 17 amino acids. The CDR3 loop is CASSVTGKSEWSYEQYF. CDR3 nucleotides: TGTGCCAGCAGTGTGACAGGGAAGTCGGAGTGGTCCTACGAGCAGTACTTC.

The J gene is TRBJ1-3, the V gene TRBV19; D might be TRBD1 (6 bases). Between the trimmed V and J ends, which lost 2 bases and 0 bases, there was a span of 11 bases. CDR1 and CDR2 from the germline V gene are LNHDA and SQIVND (reference sequence). CDR3 length: 16 residues. CDR3 sequence reads: CASSISGTRSGNTIYF. In DNA, the CDR3 is TGTGCCAGTAGTATAAGCGGGACACGCTCTGGAAACACCATATATTTT. Looking up the rest from reference TRBV19 and TRBJ1-3 gives the full variable domain: DGGITQSPKYLFRKEGQNVTLSCEQNLNHDAMYWYRQDPGQGLRLIYYSQIVNDFQKGDIAEGYSVSREKKESFPLTVTSAQKNPTAFYLCASSISGTRSGNTIYFGEGSWLTVV.

CDR3 protein: CASSVQVTGELFF. The DNA of the CDR3 is TGTGCCAGCAGTGTACAGGTCACCGGGGAGCTGTTTTTT. The rearrangement links TRBV2 to TRBJ2-2; possibly TRBD1 for D (5 bases). Trimming left V 4 bases short and J 4 bases short, with 7 bases between. CDR3 length: 13 residues. CDR1 and CDR2 from the germline V gene are SNHLY and FYNNEI.

The V and J genes are TRBV29-1 and TRBJ1-1; D is unresolved. Trimming pared 4 bases from V and 3 bases from J, leaving 12 bases between. CDR1 and CDR2 from the germline V gene are SQVTM and ANQGSEA. The CDR3 runs 13 residues. CDR3 region: CSVARLLDTEAFF. The CDR3 coding sequence is TGCAGCGTTGCTAGGCTCTTGGACACTGAAGCTTTCTTT.

This clone is a singleton in its sample. The chain is built from TRBV11-1 and TRBJ2-2, with TRBD1 matching over 8 bases. Germline CDR1 SGHAT, CDR2 FQDESV (reference sequence). After removal of 4 bases from V and 7 bases from J, the junction contained 11 bases not matched to a gene. This CDR3 has 16 amino acids. The CDR3 nucleotides are TGTGCCAGCAGCTCGATCCGGGACAGGACCGACGGGGAGCTGTTTTTT. It specifies CASSSIRDRTDGELFF.

The rearrangement joins TRBV29-1 to TRBJ2-1; TRBD2 matches at 7 bases. There are 14 residues in the CDR3. After removal of 5 bases from V and 0 bases from J, the junction contained 4 bases not matched to a gene. Germline V gene lookup returns CDR1 SQVTM and CDR2 ANQGSEA. CDR3 nucleotides: TGCAGCGTTTCACGACTAGCCTCCTACAATGAGCAGTTCTTC. Its protein product is CSVSRLASYNEQFF.

This clone has only one observation. The genes are TRBV6-5 and TRBJ2-5; 8 bases are shared with TRBD1. The J call may be in error: the DNA end matches TRBJ2-7 better. The CDR3 length is 14 residues. CDR1 is MNHEY and CDR2 is SVGAGI in the germline V gene. This CDR3 is CASSYHGTGGEQYF. CDR3 bases: TGTGCCAGCAGTTACCACGGGACAGGAGGCGAGCAGTACTTC.

This clone showed up just once. The chain is built from TRBV4-2 and TRBJ2-3; TRBD1 matches at 7 bases. The CDR3 is 16 amino acids. Germline CDR1 LGHNA, CDR2 YNFKEQ. Germline trimming cut 4 bases from V and 4 bases from J; bases unmatched to any gene: 11. The CDR3 DNA follows: TGTGCCAGCAGCCGTTATTTTAGGGGGCAGGCAGATACGCAGTATTTT. Residues: CASSRYFRGQADTQYF.

The CDR3 sequence is CASSQIGTGRAYEQYF. In DNA, the CDR3 is TGCGCCAGCAGCCAGATCGGGACAGGGCGTGCCTACGAGCAGTACTTC. The chain couples TRBV5-1 to TRBJ2-7; TRBD1 agrees at 9 bases. CDR1 is SGHRS and CDR2 is YFSETQ in the germline V gene. V shed 4 bases and J 2 bases; nucleotides not matched to a gene: 10. The CDR3 covers 16 residues.

V gene TRBV5-6 combines with J gene TRBJ2-1; D might be TRBD2 (7 bases). Deletions cut 6 bases from V and 4 bases from J, with 29 bases between. The CDR3 runs to 19 residues. Germline V lookup: CDR1 SGHDT, CDR2 YYEEEE. The CDR3 here is CASNDLGGDSSNVYNEQFF. The CDR3 nucleotides read TGTGCCAGCAACGACCTAGGGGGGGACTCCTCAAATGTATACAATGAGCAGTTCTTC.

The V and J genes are TRBV6-6 and TRBJ1-1; no definite D call. The CDR3 consists of 14 residues. Per germline, CDR1 MNHNY and CDR2 SVGAGI (reference sequence). V lost 6 bases and J lost 5, with 16 bases in between. The chain's CDR3 is CASRPDPPGTEAFF. The DNA of the CDR3 is TGTGCCAGCAGACCGGACCCCCCGGGAACTGAAGCTTTCTTT.

The chain combines TRBV11-2 with TRBJ2-3, with 13 nucleotides matching TRBD2. This CDR3 is built from 19 residues. With V trimmed by 1 base and J by 5 bases, 12 bases remained unmatched. Germline V gives CDR1 SGHAT, CDR2 FQNNGV. This chain's CDR3 is CASSLGLAGGRNLRDTQYF. CDR3 DNA: TGTGCCAGCAGCTTAGGACTAGCGGGGGGCCGGAATTTAAGAGATACGCAGTATTTT.

The CDR3 is CASSQDRGNQPQHF. The CDR3 bases are TGCGCCAGCAGCCAAGACCGGGGCAATCAGCCCCAGCATTTT. The chain recombines TRBV4-3 with TRBJ1-5; D gene ambiguous. Trimming removed 0 bases at V and 2 bases at J, with 5 bases between. The CDR3 length is 14 residues. Germline V gene data show CDR1 as LGHNA and CDR2 as YSLEER.